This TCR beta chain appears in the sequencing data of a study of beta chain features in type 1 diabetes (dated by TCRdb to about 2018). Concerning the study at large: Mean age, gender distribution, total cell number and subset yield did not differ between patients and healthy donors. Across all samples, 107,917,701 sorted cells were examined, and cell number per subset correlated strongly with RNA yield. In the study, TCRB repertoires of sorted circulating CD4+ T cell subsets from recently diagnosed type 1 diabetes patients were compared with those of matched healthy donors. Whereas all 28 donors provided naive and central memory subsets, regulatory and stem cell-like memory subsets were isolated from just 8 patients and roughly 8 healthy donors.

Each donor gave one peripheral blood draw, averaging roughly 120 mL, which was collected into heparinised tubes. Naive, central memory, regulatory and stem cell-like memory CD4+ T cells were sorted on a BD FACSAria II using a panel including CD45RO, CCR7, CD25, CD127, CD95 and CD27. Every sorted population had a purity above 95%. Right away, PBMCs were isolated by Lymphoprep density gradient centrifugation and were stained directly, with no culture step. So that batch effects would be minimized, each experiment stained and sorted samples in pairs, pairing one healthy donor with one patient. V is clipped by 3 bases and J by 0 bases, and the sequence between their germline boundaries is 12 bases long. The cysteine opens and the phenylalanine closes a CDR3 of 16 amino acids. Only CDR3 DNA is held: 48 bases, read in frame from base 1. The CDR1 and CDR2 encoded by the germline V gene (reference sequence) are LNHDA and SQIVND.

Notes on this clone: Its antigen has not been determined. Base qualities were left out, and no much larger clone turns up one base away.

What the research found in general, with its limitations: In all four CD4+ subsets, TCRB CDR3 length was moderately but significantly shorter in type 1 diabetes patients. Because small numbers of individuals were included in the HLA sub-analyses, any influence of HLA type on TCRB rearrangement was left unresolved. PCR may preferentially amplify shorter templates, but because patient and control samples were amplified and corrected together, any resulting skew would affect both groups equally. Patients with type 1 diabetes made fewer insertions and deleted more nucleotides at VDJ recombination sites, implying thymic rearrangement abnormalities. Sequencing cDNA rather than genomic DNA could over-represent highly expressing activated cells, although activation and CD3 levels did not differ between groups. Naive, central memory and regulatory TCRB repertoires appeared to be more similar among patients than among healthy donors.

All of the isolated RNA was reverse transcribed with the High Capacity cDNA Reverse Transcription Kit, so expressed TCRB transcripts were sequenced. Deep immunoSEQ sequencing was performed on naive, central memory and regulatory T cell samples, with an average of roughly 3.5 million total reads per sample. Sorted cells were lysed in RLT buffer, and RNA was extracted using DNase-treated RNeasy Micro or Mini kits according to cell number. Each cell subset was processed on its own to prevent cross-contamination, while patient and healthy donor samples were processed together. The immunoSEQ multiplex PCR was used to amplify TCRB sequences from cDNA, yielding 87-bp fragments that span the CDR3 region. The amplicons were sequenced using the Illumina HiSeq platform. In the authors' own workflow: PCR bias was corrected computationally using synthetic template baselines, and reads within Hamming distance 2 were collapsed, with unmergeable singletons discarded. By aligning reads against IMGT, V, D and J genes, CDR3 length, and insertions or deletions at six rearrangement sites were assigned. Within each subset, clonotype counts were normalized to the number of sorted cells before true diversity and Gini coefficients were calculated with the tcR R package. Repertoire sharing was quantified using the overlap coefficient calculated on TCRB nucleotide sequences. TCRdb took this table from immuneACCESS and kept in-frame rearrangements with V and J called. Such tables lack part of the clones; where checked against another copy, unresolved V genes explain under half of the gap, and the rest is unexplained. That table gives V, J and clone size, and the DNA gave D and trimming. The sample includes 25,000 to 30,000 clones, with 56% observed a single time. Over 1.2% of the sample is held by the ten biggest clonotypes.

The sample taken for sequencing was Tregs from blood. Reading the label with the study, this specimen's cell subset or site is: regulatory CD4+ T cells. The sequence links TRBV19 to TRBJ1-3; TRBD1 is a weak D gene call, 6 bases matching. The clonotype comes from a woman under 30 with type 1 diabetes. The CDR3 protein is CASSIPGQRSGNTIYF. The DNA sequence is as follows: TGTGCCAGTAGTATCCCAGGACAGCGCTCTGGAAACACCATATATTTT.